One sample yielded the 13 T cell receptor beta chains listed below, sequenced in a study of T-cell memory formation after mild COVID-19 (TCRdb year 2021). The receptor library was made with 5' RACE. The sample was run on an Illumina NovaSeq 6000. Clones were called with MiXCR by TCRdb after fastp trimmed the public reads at Q25, and only in-frame beta chains were retained. Rows with a matching CDR3 protein are joined into one entry that keeps the most common DNA and genes. Within this sample are about 290,000 distinct CDR3 sequences, with around a sixth of them counted one time only. The ten largest clonotypes hold roughly 23% of the sample. Sequences were obtained from PBMCs or a T cell subset sorted from them (not recorded which). The receptors here all came from a man in his late teens or twenties who had mild COVID-19 (a few samples of this study predate the infection). The sample titles of this study are shuffled in the database, so cell type and time point are left out; the donor was told from shared clones.

This clonotype was counted only a few times. The junction departs from the called germline gene at one end, perhaps through a read error. In DNA form, the CDR3 reads TGTGCCAGCAGTGACGGGAGACCCGTCTTC. Its protein is CASSDGRPVF. The chain links TRBV25-1 to TRBJ1-2; D unresolved. The CDR3 is made up of 10 amino acids. CDR1 MGHDK and CDR2 SYGVNS come from the germline V gene.

The J gene is TRBJ2-2, the V gene TRBV5-1, with D hard to call. With 7 bases removed from V and 6 bases from J, the gap between germline ends came to 19 bases. The CDR3 sequence is 15 residues long. CDR1 SGHRS and CDR2 YFSETQ come from the germline V gene. The CDR3 reads CASGKRGLRSGELFF. The CDR3 DNA reads as TGCGCCAGCGGAAAACGAGGATTAAGGTCCGGGGAGCTGTTTTTT.

The CDR3 sequence: CASSHRDTYSEQYF. For the CDR3, the DNA is TGTGCCAGCAGCCATCGGGACACTTACTCCGAGCAGTACTTC. The chain joins TRBV6-6 to TRBJ2-7, with TRBD1 as a possible D gene (6 bases). The ends were cut back, 6 bases at V and 6 bases at J, with 18 bases in the middle. Germline V lookup: CDR1 MNHNY, CDR2 SVGAGI (reference sequence). This CDR3 is 14 amino acids long.

The chain uses TRBV20-1 and TRBJ2-3; TRBD2 matches 10 bases. Germline V lookup: CDR1 DFQATT, CDR2 SNEGSKA (reference sequence). The CDR3 contains 14 residues. The ends lost 6 bases at V and 3 bases at J; junction bases unmatched: 6. CDR3 bases: TGCAGTGCCGCGAAACTAGCGGGGACAGATACGCAGTATTTT. Translated, it gives CSAAKLAGTDTQYF.

V gene TRBV20-1 combines with J gene TRBJ2-1, with a tentative D call TRBD2 (6 bases). V was clipped by 0 bases and J by 0 bases, with 12 bases between them. The CDR3 consists of 16 residues. Germline V gene data show CDR1 as DFQATT and CDR2 as SNEGSKA (reference sequence). CDR3 sequence (DNA): TGCAGTGCTAGAGAGGCTAGCGCGGACTCCTACAATGAGCAGTTCTTC. This encodes CSAREASADSYNEQFF.

The CDR3 DNA is TGTGCCAGCAGTAATCTAGACCGGAACACTGAAGCTTTCTTT. Amino acids: CASSNLDRNTEAFF. The chain carries TRBV25-1 and TRBJ1-1; no clear D. Trimming left V 5 bases short and J 1 base short, with 11 bases between. Germline lookup yields CDR1 MGHDK and CDR2 SYGVNS. The CDR3 is 14 amino acids.

The chain employs TRBV5-6 and TRBJ1-5; D gene uncertain. This CDR3 is 13 amino acids long. The germline V gene has CDR1 SGHDT and CDR2 YYEEEE. The ends were cut back, 2 bases at V and 6 bases at J, with 9 bases in the middle. CDR3: CASSLKVGQPQHF. The CDR3 coding sequence is TGTGCCAGCAGCTTAAAAGTAGGTCAGCCCCAGCATTTT.

In this sample, this clonotype turned up a few times. The chain uses TRBV7-6 and TRBJ2-2; D is undetermined. CDR1 and CDR2 from the germline V gene are SGHVS and FNYEAQ. Trimming removed 6 bases at V and 3 bases at J, with 17 bases between. The CDR3 totals 16 residues. CDR3 loop: CASRQTSGPYTGELFF. The CDR3 DNA is TGTGCCAGCAGACAAACCTCCGGGCCGTACACCGGGGAGCTGTTTTTT.

This clonotype was observed a few times. The chain has TRBV7-2 and TRBJ2-1; TRBD1 or TRBD2 may be the D gene (6 bases each). In germline, CDR1 is SGHTA, CDR2 FQGNSA. The length of the CDR3 is 13 residues. V was pared by 1 base and J by 10 bases, with 11 bases between. DNA of the CDR3: TGTGCCAGCAGCTTAGAGGGGGGCTTGGAGCAGTTCTTC. Translated, it gives CASSLEGGLEQFF.

This clonotype was picked up a small number of times. The chain joins TRBV7-3 to TRBJ1-1; D is undetermined. The CDR3 contains 19 residues. The V gene lost 2 bases and the J gene lost 4 bases, with 26 bases spanning the gap. CDR1 and CDR2 from the germline V gene are SGHTA and FQGTGA. Written as DNA, the CDR3 is TGTGCCAGCAGCTTAGTCCCCGTGACCGCCAACGAGTATGGCACTGAAGCTTTCTTT. Its translation: CASSLVPVTANEYGTEAFF.

This clonotype was seen at least ten times. The chain uses TRBV7-8 and TRBJ2-1, with a tentative D call TRBD2 (6 bases). The CDR3 runs to 13 residues. The V gene's germline CDR1 is SGHVS and CDR2 FQNEAQ. Trimming shortened V by 3 bases and J by 9 bases, and 12 bases separated the two germline ends. For the CDR3, the DNA is TGTGCCAGCAGCTTCTCGGGGGTGGGTGAGCAGTTCTTC. Its protein product is CASSFSGVGEQFF.

The gene calls are TRBV19 and TRBJ1-5; D is perhaps TRBD1 (5 bases). The CDR3 spans 13 residues. V dropped 8 bases and J dropped 6 bases, with 14 bases sitting between them. Per germline, CDR1 LNHDA and CDR2 SQIVND (reference sequence). The CDR3 DNA is TGTGCCAGTGGGGCGGGATTCATTCAGCCCCAGCATTTT. Translated, it gives CASGAGFIQPQHF.

This clonotype was counted a few times. The rearrangement joins TRBV27 to TRBJ2-5; TRBD1 matches 7 bases. The length of the CDR3 is 14 residues. The J segment lost 5 bases and the V segment lost 6 bases, leaving 9 bases of the junction unmatched. The germline gives CDR1 MNHEY, CDR2 SMNVEV (reference sequence). For the CDR3, the DNA is TGTGCCAGCAGACGAGGGGGCGGGTCGGAGACCCAGTACTTC. It specifies CASRRGGGSETQYF.